This TCR beta chain stems from a study of T cell changes during pregnancy in multiple sclerosis. V lost 2 bases, J lost 8 bases, and 9 bases stayed unmatched. Germline V gene lookup returns CDR1 SGDLS and CDR2 YYNGEE. There are 16 residues in the CDR3. Here immunoSEQ multiplex PCR was the method, and the copy in TCRdb shows in-frame clones only, minus some. The data show 65,000 to 95,000 clones, with roughly 91% seen just once and 2.5% to 3% held by the top ten. The sequencing here drew on peripheral blood, taken after pregnancy. This chain joins TRBV9 and TRBJ2-1; 11 bases are shared with TRBD2. The receptor was isolated from a female donor in good health, enrolled as a control in a pregnancy study. This CDR3 is CASSVLAGGPAHEQFF. The CDR3 DNA follows: TGTGCCAGCAGCGTTTTAGCGGGAGGGCCTGCTCATGAGCAGTTCTTC.